This paragraph reports one T cell receptor (beta chain). CDR1 and CDR2 from the germline V gene are SNHLY and FYNNEI. Trimming took 2 bases from V and 3 from J, leaving 15 bases between them. This CDR3 has 16 residues. These data originate in a study of T cells in Graves' hyperthyroidism and ophthalmopathy. Template material for amplifying TCR beta CDR3 regions consisted of RNA transcripts. HTBI primers were employed in a first-round RT-PCR of the TCR CDR3. A single record per CDR3 protein comes from TCRdb applying MiXCR to the multiplex PCR reads. This sample carries about 290,000 distinct CDR3 sequences, around 13% of them seen once, and the ten largest clones take approximately 7.9%.

The J gene is TRBJ2-3, the V gene TRBV2, with D possibly matching TRBD2 (6 bases). This receptor was obtained from a woman between 35 and 50 years old with Graves' hyperthyroidism. Sequenced input: blood. The CDR3 DNA follows: TGTGCCAGCAGTGAACAGGGCGGGGCGAGGACAGATACGCAGTATTTT. This sequence encodes CASSEQGGARTDTQYF.